The 17 T cell receptor beta chains below were found in one sample sequenced in a study of blood T cells in healthy people across ages (dated by TCRdb to the mid-2010s). The library was built by means of 5' RACE. Sequenced using an Illumina HiSeq 2500. A second roughly 6 to 11 cycle PCR used a sample-barcoded 5' primer and a J-beta primer mix. Using fastp at Q25 and MiXCR, TCRdb reprocessed the public reads and kept productive beta chains. Rows are combined by CDR3 protein, so each entry shows the most common genes and DNA. The table for this sample lists about 1.1 million distinct CDR3 sequences; roughly two fifths of them were counted only once. Jointly, the top ten make up around 13% of the sample. The sample consisted of blood. These receptors were collected from a man between 18 and 29 years old in good health.

This sequence joins TRBV12-3 or TRBV12-4 and TRBJ1-5; possible D gene TRBD1, 6 bases. The CDR3 totals 14 residues. Deletions cut 11 bases from V and 6 bases from J, with 20 bases between. This chain's CDR3 is CASKGGGGSQPQHF. For the CDR3, the DNA is TGTGCCTCTAAAGGGGGAGGGGGAAGTCAGCCCCAGCATTTT.

This clonotype was observed a handful of times. The chain couples TRBV9 to TRBJ2-1, with 8 bases aligning to TRBD1. Germline lookup yields CDR1 SGDLS and CDR2 YYNGEE. V shed 0 bases, J shed 9 bases, and the junction held 5 bases outside the gene matches. The CDR3 is made up of 14 amino acids. The CDR3 loop reads CASSVARTGSEQFF. The CDR3, as DNA: TGTGCCAGCAGCGTAGCTAGGACAGGGAGTGAGCAGTTCTTC.

The chain joins TRBV14 to TRBJ2-1, with a possible D match to TRBD1 (6 bases). From germline, CDR1 is SGHDN and CDR2 FVKESK. This CDR3 region has 13 residues. The germline V and J ends were trimmed by 4 bases and 10 bases, with 14 bases remaining between them. CDR3: CASSRRDRHEQFF. The CDR3 DNA follows: TGTGCCAGCAGCCGACGAGACAGGCACGAGCAGTTCTTC.

This clonotype showed up many times. The V call is TRBV7-2, the J call TRBJ1-5; D unresolved. The germline V gene encodes CDR1 SGHTA and CDR2 FQGNSA. V was pared by 1 base and J by 7 bases, with 5 bases between. The CDR3 consists of 12 residues. The CDR3: CASSLEGQPQHF. CDR3 bases: TGTGCCAGCAGCTTAGAGGGCCAGCCCCAGCATTTT.

This clonotype appeared a few times. The rearrangement uses TRBV4-3 and TRBJ2-3; D gene unclear. The CDR3 contains 14 residues. Germline V gene sequence: CDR1 LGHNA, CDR2 YSLEER. Trimming shortened V by 0 bases and J by 4 bases, and 8 bases separated the two germline ends. This CDR3 reads CASSQEVPPDTQYF. In nucleotides, the CDR3 is TGCGCCAGCAGCCAAGAGGTCCCCCCAGATACGCAGTATTTT.

This clonotype was picked up one time. The rearrangement links TRBV5-1 to TRBJ1-2, with D hard to call. Germline loops: CDR1 SGHRS, CDR2 YFSETQ. This CDR3 has 15 amino acids. V shed 1 base and J shed 5 bases, with 15 bases lying between them. This CDR3 reads CASSLNSHQPYGYTF. The CDR3 DNA sequence: TGCGCCAGCAGCTTGAACAGCCACCAGCCATATGGCTACACCTTC.

J is TRBJ1-4 and V is TRBV7-9; D is unclear. The CDR3 is made up of 16 amino acids. V gave up 7 bases and J gave up 4 bases, with 19 bases separating them. The germline CDR1 and CDR2 sequences are SEHNR and FQNEAQ (reference sequence). CDR3 region: CASNAPRSGGNEKLFF. As DNA, the CDR3 is TGTGCCAGCAACGCCCCGCGGTCAGGTGGTAATGAAAAACTGTTTTTT. Complete variable domain (other parts from reference TRBV7-9 and TRBJ1-4): DTGVSQNPRHKITKRGQNVTFRCDPISEHNRLYWYRQTLGQGPEFLTYFQNEAQLEKSRLLSDRFSAERPKGSFSTLEIQRTEQGDSAMYLCASNAPRSGGNEKLFFGSGTQLSVL.

The chain joins TRBV7-6 to TRBJ2-5; D unclear. The CDR3 runs 12 residues. V lost 2 bases to trimming and J lost 11 bases, with 12 bases between them. Germline V lookup: CDR1 SGHVS, CDR2 FNYEAQ. CDR3 nucleotide sequence: TGTGCCAGCAGCTTAAGTGGGCATGAGCAGTACTTC. Its protein product is CASSLSGHEQYF.

Turning to this clonotype: A junction end diverges from the germline sequence, so it may reflect a read error. This sequence joins TRBV6-5 and TRBJ2-5, with D possibly being TRBD2 (6 bases). The CDR3 has 15 residues. CDR1 MNHEY and CDR2 SVGAGI come from the germline V gene. CDR3 amino acids: CASSWGTSLEETRYF. The DNA for the CDR3 is TGTGCCAGCAGTTGGGGAACTAGCCTAGAAGAGACCCGGTACTTC.

The rearrangement links TRBV2 to TRBJ1-4; no reliable D call. V lost 6 bases and J 7 bases, leaving 18 bases between the germline ends. Germline V lookup: CDR1 SNHLY, CDR2 FYNNEI. This CDR3 contains 15 residues. CDR3 residues: CASRKRSVLGEKLFF. The CDR3 DNA is TGTGCCAGCAGGAAAAGGTCGGTTCTCGGTGAAAAACTGTTTTTT.

As regards this clonotype: The junction departs from the called germline gene at one end, perhaps through a read error. The rearrangement uses TRBV6-5 and TRBJ2-7; 9 nucleotides align to TRBD1. The CDR3 extends over 15 amino acids. Looked up from germline, CDR1 is MNHEY and CDR2 is SVGAGI. The chain's CDR3 is CAGSKPGQGTNEQYF. In DNA form, the CDR3 reads TGTGCCGGCAGTAAGCCGGGACAGGGTACAAACGAGCAGTACTTC.

J is TRBJ2-2 and V is TRBV12-3 or TRBV12-4; TRBD1 matches at 8 bases. The CDR3 loop spans 16 amino acids. V lost 7 bases, J lost 0 bases, and 7 bases stayed unmatched. The CDR3 sequence: CASKLETGANTGELFF. The CDR3 DNA reads as TGTGCCAGCAAACTCGAGACAGGGGCGAACACCGGGGAGCTGTTTTTT.

This clonotype was counted between two and nine times. The V call is TRBV29-1, the J call TRBJ2-5; D is unclear. Germline CDR1 is SQVTM and CDR2 is ANQGSEA. Trimming took off 1 base at V and 6 bases at J, with 9 bases between the two ends. This CDR3 is built from 12 residues. CDR3 nucleotide sequence: TGCAGCGTTGAAGTCAGCTACAAGACCCAGTACTTC. Translating it yields CSVEVSYKTQYF.

This rearrangement joins TRBV7-6 to TRBJ1-3; D is perhaps TRBD1 (5 bases). V was cut by 5 bases and J by 0 bases, with 14 bases left in between. From germline, CDR1 is SGHVS and CDR2 FNYEAQ. The CDR3 is 16 amino acids. CDR3 residues: CASSLGHPSSGNTIYF. The CDR3 DNA reads TGTGCCAGCAGCCTTGGACACCCGAGCTCTGGAAACACCATATATTTT.

The chain couples TRBV11-2 to TRBJ1-1; D gene ambiguous. From germline, CDR1 is SGHAT and CDR2 FQNNGV. The V end lost 5 bases, the J end lost 9 bases, and 16 bases lay between the germline ends. This CDR3 is 13 amino acids long. CDR3 in amino acids: CASSPPPSPKAFF. Here the CDR3 DNA reads TGTGCCAGCAGCCCCCCCCCTAGTCCCAAAGCTTTCTTT.

The chain recombines TRBV13 with TRBJ2-7; TRBD1 matches at 7 bases. This CDR3 spans 14 amino acids. Germline loops: CDR1 PRHDT, CDR2 FYEKMQ (reference sequence). The trim removed 6 bases at V and 2 bases at J, leaving 7 bases unmatched. The CDR3 nucleotides read TGTGCCAGCAGAGTGACAGGGACCCCCTACGAGCAGTACTTC. This codes for CASRVTGTPYEQYF. Drawing the rest from reference TRBV13 and TRBJ2-7, the complete variable domain is AAGVIQSPRHLIKEKRETATLKCYPIPRHDTVYWYQQGPGQDPQFLISFYEKMQSDKGSIPDRFSAQQFSDYHSELNMSSLELGDSALYFCASRVTGTPYEQYFGPGTRLTVT.

The V gene is TRBV6-2 or TRBV6-3, the J gene TRBJ1-1, with D perhaps TRBD1 (6 bases). CDR3 size: 16 residues. Germline values: CDR1 MNHEY, CDR2 SVGEGT. Trimming removed 1 base at V and 1 base at J, with 13 bases between. DNA of the CDR3: TGTGCCAGCAGTTACTGGTCGGGGGCCCCGAACACTGAAGCTTTCTTT. Protein product: CASSYWSGAPNTEAFF.